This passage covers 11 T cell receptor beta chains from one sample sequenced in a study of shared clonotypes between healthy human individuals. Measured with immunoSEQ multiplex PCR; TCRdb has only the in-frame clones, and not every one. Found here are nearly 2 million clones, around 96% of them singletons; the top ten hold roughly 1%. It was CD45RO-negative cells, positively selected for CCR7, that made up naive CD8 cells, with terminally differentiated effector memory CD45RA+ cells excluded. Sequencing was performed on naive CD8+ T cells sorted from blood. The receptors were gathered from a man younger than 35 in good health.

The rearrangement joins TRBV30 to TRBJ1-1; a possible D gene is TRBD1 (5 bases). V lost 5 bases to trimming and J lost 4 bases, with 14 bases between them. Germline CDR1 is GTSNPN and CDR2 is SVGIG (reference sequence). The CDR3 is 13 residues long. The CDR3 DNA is TGTGCCTGGGACGGGGCGGGCGGCACTGAAGCTTTCTTT. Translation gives CAWDGAGGTEAFF.

CDR3 bases: TGTGCCAGCGGCCCGACAGGACCGAACACTGAAGCTTTCTTT. Residues: CASGPTGPNTEAFF. The chain recombines TRBV6-5 with TRBJ1-1; possibly TRBD1 for D (6 bases). V was trimmed by 8 bases and J by 1 base, leaving 14 bases between them. The CDR3 spans 14 residues. Per the germline V gene, CDR1 is MNHEY and CDR2 is SVGAGI.

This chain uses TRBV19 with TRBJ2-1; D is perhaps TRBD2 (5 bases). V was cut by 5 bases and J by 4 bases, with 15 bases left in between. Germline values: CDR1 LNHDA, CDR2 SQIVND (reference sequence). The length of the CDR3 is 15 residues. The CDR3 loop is CASSYAPGMYNEQFF. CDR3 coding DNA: TGTGCCAGTAGTTACGCCCCCGGGATGTACAATGAGCAGTTCTTC.

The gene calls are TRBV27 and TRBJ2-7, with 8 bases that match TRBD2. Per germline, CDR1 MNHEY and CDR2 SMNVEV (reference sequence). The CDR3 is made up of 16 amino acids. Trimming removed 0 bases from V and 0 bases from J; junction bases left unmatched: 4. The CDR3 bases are TGTGCCAGCAGTTTATCAGCGGGGGCTTTCTCCTACGAGCAGTACTTC. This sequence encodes CASSLSAGAFSYEQYF.

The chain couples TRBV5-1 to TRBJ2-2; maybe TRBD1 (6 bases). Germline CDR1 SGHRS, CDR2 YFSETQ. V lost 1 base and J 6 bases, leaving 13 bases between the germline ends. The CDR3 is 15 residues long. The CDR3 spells CASSLSGEVAGELFF. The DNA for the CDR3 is TGCGCCAGCAGCTTGTCAGGGGAAGTCGCCGGGGAGCTGTTTTTT.

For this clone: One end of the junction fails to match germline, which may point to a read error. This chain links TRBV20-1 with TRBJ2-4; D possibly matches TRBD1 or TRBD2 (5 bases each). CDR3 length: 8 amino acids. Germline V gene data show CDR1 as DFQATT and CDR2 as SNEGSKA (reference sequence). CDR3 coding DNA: TGCAGTGTCGGAAGAGGGGAATTC. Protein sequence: CSVGRGEF.

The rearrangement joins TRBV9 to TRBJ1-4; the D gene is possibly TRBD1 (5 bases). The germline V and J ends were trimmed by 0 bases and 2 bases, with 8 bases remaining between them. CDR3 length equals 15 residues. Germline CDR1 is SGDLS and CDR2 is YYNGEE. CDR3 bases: TGTGCCAGCAGCGTAGAAGGGGAGACTAATGAAAAACTGTTTTTT. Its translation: CASSVEGETNEKLFF.

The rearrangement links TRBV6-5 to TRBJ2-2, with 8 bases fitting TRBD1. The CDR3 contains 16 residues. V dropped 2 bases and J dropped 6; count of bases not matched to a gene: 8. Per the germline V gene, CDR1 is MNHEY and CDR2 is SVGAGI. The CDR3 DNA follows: TGTGCCAGCAGTTACGCCGGGACAGGACGTTCCGGGGAGCTGTTTTTT. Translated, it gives CASSYAGTGRSGELFF.

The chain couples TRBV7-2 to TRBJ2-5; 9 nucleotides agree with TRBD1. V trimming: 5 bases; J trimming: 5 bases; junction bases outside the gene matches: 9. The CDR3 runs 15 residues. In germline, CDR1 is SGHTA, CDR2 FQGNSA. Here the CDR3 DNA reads TGTGCCAGCAGCGCCACGACAGGGGGAGCGGAGACCCAGTACTTC. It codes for CASSATTGGAETQYF.

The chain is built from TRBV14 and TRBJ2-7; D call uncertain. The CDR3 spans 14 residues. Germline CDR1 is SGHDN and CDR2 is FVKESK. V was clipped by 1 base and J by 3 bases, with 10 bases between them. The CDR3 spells CASSQGVMGYEQYF. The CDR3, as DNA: TGTGCCAGCAGCCAAGGGGTGATGGGCTACGAGCAGTACTTC.

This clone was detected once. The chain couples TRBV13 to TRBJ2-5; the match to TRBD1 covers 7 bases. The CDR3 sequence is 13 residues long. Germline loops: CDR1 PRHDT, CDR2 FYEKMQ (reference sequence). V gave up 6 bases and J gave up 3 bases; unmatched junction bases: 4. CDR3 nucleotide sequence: TGTGCCAGCAGTCGGGACAGTGAAGAGACCCAGTACTTC. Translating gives CASSRDSEETQYF.